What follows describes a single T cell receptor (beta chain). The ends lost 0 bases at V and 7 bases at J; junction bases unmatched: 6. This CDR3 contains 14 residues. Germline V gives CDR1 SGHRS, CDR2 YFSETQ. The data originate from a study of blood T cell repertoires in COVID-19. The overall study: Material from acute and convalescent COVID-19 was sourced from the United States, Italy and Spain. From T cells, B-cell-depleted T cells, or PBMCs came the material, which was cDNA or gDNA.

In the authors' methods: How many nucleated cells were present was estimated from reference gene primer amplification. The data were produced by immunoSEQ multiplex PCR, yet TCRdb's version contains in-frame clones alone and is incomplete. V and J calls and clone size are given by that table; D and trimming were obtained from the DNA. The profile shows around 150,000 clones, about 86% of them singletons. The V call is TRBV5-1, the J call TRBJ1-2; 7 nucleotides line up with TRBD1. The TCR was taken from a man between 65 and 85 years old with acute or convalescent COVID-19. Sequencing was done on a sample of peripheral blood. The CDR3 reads CASSLDGQDSGYTF. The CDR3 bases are TGCGCCAGCAGCTTGGACGGACAGGACTCTGGCTACACCTTC.